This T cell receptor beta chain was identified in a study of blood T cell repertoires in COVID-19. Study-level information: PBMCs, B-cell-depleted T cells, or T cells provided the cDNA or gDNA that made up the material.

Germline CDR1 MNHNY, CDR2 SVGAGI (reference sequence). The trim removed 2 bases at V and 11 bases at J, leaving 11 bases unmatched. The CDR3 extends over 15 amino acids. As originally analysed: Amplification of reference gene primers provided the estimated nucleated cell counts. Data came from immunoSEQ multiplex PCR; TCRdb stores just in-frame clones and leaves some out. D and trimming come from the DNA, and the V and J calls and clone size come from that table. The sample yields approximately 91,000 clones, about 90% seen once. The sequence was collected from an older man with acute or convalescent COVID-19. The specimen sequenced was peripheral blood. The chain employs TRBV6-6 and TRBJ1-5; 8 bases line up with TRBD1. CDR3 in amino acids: CASSYDPQGARAQHF. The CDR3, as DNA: TGTGCCAGCAGTTACGACCCTCAGGGGGCGCGGGCCCAGCATTTT.